The present T cell receptor (beta chain) was sequenced within a study of Ad26.COV2.S vaccination and SARS-CoV-2 variants. Regarding treatment: roughly 20 received Ad26.COV2.S at low or high dose, single or two shots; several received placebo; per-sample allocation not given. On day 63 after the first injection, vaccine and placebo recipients gave samples. Method: immunoSEQ multiplex PCR; TCRdb's copy keeps in-frame clones and lacks some. The sample yields roughly 350,000 clones, around 89% seen once. Study-wide points: People given the vaccine had a wider spike-specific TCR breadth than placebo recipients did.

With 0 bases removed from V and 9 bases from J, the gap between germline ends came to 15 bases. The CDR3 runs to 15 residues. Germline CDR1 and CDR2: SGHDN and FVKESK. With respect to this clone: Its specificity is not known.

This chain links TRBV14 with TRBJ2-1; D possibly uses TRBD1 or TRBD2 (5 bases each). The starting material was peripheral blood, obtained in a trial of Ad26.COV2.S vaccine versus placebo. The source of this sequence is a person aged 18-60 years who received the Ad26.COV2.S COVID-19 vaccine or a placebo. Here the CDR3 reads CASSQDGGWTGEQFF. The DNA of the CDR3 is TGTGCCAGCAGCCAAGATGGGGGTTGGACGGGTGAGCAGTTCTTC.